This passage covers 16 T cell receptor beta chains from one sample sequenced in a study of blood T cell repertoires in COVID-19. This table comes from immunoSEQ multiplex PCR, and its TCRdb copy is limited to in-frame clones, with some not included. The table lists 300,000 to 400,000 clones, more than 75% of them singletons. Material for sequencing was peripheral blood. The source is a woman aged 50 to 65 with COVID-19, enrolled during active disease.

This chain connects TRBV18 to TRBJ2-1, with 8 positions matching TRBD1. The V gene end was trimmed by 4 bases and the J gene end by 0 bases; junction bases not matched to a gene: 5. Germline lookup yields CDR1 KGHSH and CDR2 LQKENI. This CDR3 is 16 amino acids long. As DNA, the CDR3 is TGTGCCAGCTCACAAAGGACAGGGAGCTCCTACAATGAGCAGTTCTTC. Its translation is CASSQRTGSSYNEQFF.

The chain uses TRBV7-9 and TRBJ2-1, with 7 bases aligning to TRBD2. V shed 5 bases and J 0 bases; nucleotides not matched to a gene: 1. The CDR3 length is 14 residues. Germline V gives CDR1 SEHNR, CDR2 FQNEAQ (reference sequence). As DNA, the CDR3 is TGTGCCAGCAGCCGCGGGGGCTCCTACAATGAGCAGTTCTTC. Protein product: CASSRGGSYNEQFF.

V is TRBV12-5 and J is TRBJ2-1, with 11 bases that match TRBD1. Per the germline V gene, CDR1 is LGHNT and CDR2 is FRNRAP. The CDR3 length is 13 residues. J lost 7 bases, V lost 6 bases, and 2 bases had no gene match. The CDR3 sequence is CASGGDRGNEQFF. CDR3 bases: TGTGCTAGTGGAGGGGACAGGGGGAATGAGCAGTTCTTC.

J is TRBJ2-4 and V is TRBV2; D is perhaps TRBD2 (5 bases). Germline-derived CDR1 and CDR2 are SNHLY and FYNNEI. V was cut by 1 base and J by 6 bases, with 13 bases left in between. The CDR3 covers 15 residues. The CDR3 region is CASSEVEKGGNIQYF. The CDR3 bases are TGTGCCAGCAGTGAAGTCGAGAAAGGAGGAAACATTCAGTACTTC. The whole variable domain, remainder taken from reference TRBV2 and TRBJ2-4, is EPEVTQTPSHQVTQMGQEVILRCVPISNHLYFYWYRQILGQKVEFLVSFYNNEISEKSEIFDDQFSVERPDGSNFTLKIRSTKLEDSAMYFCASSEVEKGGNIQYFGAGTRLSVL.

This chain uses TRBV5-1 with TRBJ2-7; 10 positions match TRBD1. V was clipped by 5 bases and J by 2 bases; unmatched bases: 7. CDR1 and CDR2 from the germline V gene are SGHRS and YFSETQ. The CDR3 sequence is 15 residues long. CDR3 residues: CASRLEGQGTYEQYF. The CDR3 bases are TGCGCCAGCAGACTCGAGGGACAGGGGACCTACGAGCAGTACTTC. Supplemented by reference TRBV5-1 and TRBJ2-7, the full variable domain reads KAGVTQTPRYLIKTRGQQVTLSCSPISGHRSVSWYQQTPGQGLQFLFEYFSETQRNKGNFPGRFSGRQFSNSRSEMNVSTLELGDSALYLCASRLEGQGTYEQYFGPGTRLTVT.

The genes are TRBV5-1 and TRBJ2-7; 10 bases fit TRBD2. CDR1 is SGHRS, CDR2 YFSETQ, per germline. This CDR3 contains 15 residues. The V and J ends lost 4 bases and 3 bases, in that order; junction bases with no gene match: 7. The CDR3 reads CASSPASGGSYEQYF. DNA for the CDR3: TGCGCCAGCAGCCCCGCTAGCGGGGGTAGCTACGAGCAGTACTTC.

The chain recombines TRBV19 with TRBJ1-5; perhaps TRBD1 as D (5 bases). CDR3 length: 11 residues. The ends were cut back, 7 bases at V and 11 bases at J, with 12 bases in the middle. Germline values: CDR1 LNHDA, CDR2 SQIVND (reference sequence). For the CDR3, the DNA is TGTGCCAGTACGGGGGATCGGGCCCAGCATTTT. Amino acid sequence: CASTGDRAQHF.

The chain employs TRBV11-3 and TRBJ1-1; 8 bases fit TRBD1. The CDR3 totals 16 residues. V shed 4 bases, J shed 1 base, and the junction held 8 bases outside the gene matches. Per the germline V gene, CDR1 is SGHNT and CDR2 is YENEEA. The CDR3 DNA reads TGTGCCAGCAGCTCACGGACAGGGACAGGGAACACTGAAGCTTTCTTT. It is translated as CASSSRTGTGNTEAFF. Combining the CDR3 with reference TRBV11-3 and TRBJ1-1 gives the whole variable domain EAGVVQSPRYKIIEKKQPVAFWCNPISGHNTLYWYLQNLGQGPELLIRYENEEAVDDSQLPKDRFSAERLKGVDSTLKIQPAELGDSAVYLCASSSRTGTGNTEAFFGQGTRLTVV.

The chain combines TRBV2 with TRBJ2-3; the D gene is possibly TRBD1 (6 bases). The V and J ends lost 6 bases and 4 bases respectively, with 20 bases between them. CDR1 is SNHLY and CDR2 is FYNNEI in the germline V gene. The CDR3 spans 16 residues. The CDR3 DNA is TGTGCCAGCAGCAGAAACAGGGTAGTGTTTTCAGATACGCAGTATTTT. This translates into CASSRNRVVFSDTQYF. The whole variable domain, filled in from reference TRBV2 and TRBJ2-3, reads EPEVTQTPSHQVTQMGQEVILRCVPISNHLYFYWYRQILGQKVEFLVSFYNNEISEKSEIFDDQFSVERPDGSNFTLKIRSTKLEDSAMYFCASSRNRVVFSDTQYFGPGTRLTVL.

The chain has TRBV6-6 and TRBJ1-1; 7 bases match TRBD1. The CDR3 has 14 residues. V shed 6 bases, J shed 6 bases, and the junction held 10 bases outside the gene matches. Germline-derived CDR1 and CDR2 are MNHNY and SVGAGI (reference sequence). The CDR3 DNA reads as TGTGCCAGCAGGGACCATTATGGGACAGCTGAAGCTTTCTTT. This translates into CASRDHYGTAEAFF.

This rearrangement joins TRBV6-5 to TRBJ1-3, with D perhaps matching TRBD1 (5 bases). The CDR3 is 15 amino acids. Germline values: CDR1 MNHEY, CDR2 SVGAGI. Trimming took 0 bases from V and 4 from J, leaving 10 bases between them. Here the CDR3 reads CASSYSRTFGNTIYF. CDR3 DNA sequence: TGTGCCAGCAGTTACTCACGGACATTCGGAAACACCATATATTTT.

The chain carries TRBV4-3 and TRBJ1-6, with no clear D. V lost 4 bases and J 8 bases, leaving 12 bases between the germline ends. This CDR3 has 14 residues. Germline loops: CDR1 LGHNA, CDR2 YSLEER. The CDR3, as DNA: TGCGCCAGCAGCCGCAACGTCGGGGATTCACCCCTCCACTTT. As protein: CASSRNVGDSPLHF.

J is TRBJ1-2 and V is TRBV7-8; 8 bases are shared with TRBD1. The CDR3 has 16 amino acids. CDR1 is SGHVS and CDR2 is FQNEAQ in the germline V gene. V was clipped by 4 bases and J by 2 bases; unmatched bases: 9. CDR3 in DNA: TGTGCCAGCAGCTCTCTCCCCCGGACAGGGAACTATGGCTACACCTTC. This sequence encodes CASSSLPRTGNYGYTF.

This chain connects TRBV6-2 or TRBV6-3 to TRBJ2-5, with 8 bases aligning to TRBD1. The CDR3 length is 14 residues. The junction had 1 base not matched to a gene; V was cut back by 0 bases and J by 4 bases. CDR1 is MNHEY and CDR2 is SVGEGT in the germline V gene. The CDR3 sequence is CASSYSDRVETQYF. The CDR3 nucleotides are TGTGCCAGCAGTTACTCGGACAGGGTAGAGACCCAGTACTTC.

This rearrangement joins TRBV6-5 to TRBJ1-1, with a tentative D call TRBD1 (6 bases). Germline CDR1 reads MNHEY; CDR2 reads SVGAGI. V was clipped by 5 bases and J by 2 bases, with 12 bases between them. The CDR3 sequence is 14 residues long. The CDR3 DNA reads as TGTGCCAGCAGTAAGACAGGTACTAACACTGAAGCTTTCTTT. Its protein is CASSKTGTNTEAFF.

V and J are TRBV4-1 and TRBJ1-4; a possible D gene is TRBD1 (5 bases). The ends were cut back, 0 bases at V and 8 bases at J, with 13 bases in the middle. CDR1 and CDR2 from the germline V gene are MGHRA and YSYEKL. The CDR3 extends over 15 amino acids. The CDR3 DNA reads TGCGCCAGCAGCCAAGATCGCAGGGCCTGGGAAAAACTGTTTTTT. Protein product: CASSQDRRAWEKLFF.